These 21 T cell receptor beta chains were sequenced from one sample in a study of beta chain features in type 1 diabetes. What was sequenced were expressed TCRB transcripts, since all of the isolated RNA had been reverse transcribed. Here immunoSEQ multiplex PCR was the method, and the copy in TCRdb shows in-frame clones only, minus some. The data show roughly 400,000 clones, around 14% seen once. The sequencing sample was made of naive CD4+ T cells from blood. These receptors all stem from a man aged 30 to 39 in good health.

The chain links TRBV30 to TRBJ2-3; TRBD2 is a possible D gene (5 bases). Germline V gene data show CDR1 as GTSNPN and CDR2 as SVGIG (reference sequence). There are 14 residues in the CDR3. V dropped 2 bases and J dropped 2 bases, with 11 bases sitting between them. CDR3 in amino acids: CAWSRGSTTDTQYF. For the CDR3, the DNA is TGTGCCTGGAGTCGAGGGTCTACCACAGATACGCAGTATTTT.

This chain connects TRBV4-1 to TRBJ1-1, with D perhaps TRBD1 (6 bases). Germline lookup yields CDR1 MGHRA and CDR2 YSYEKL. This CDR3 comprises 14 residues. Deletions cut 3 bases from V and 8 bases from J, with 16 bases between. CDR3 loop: CASSQPGQRKEAFF. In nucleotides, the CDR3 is TGCGCCAGCAGCCAGCCCGGACAGCGGAAAGAAGCTTTCTTT.

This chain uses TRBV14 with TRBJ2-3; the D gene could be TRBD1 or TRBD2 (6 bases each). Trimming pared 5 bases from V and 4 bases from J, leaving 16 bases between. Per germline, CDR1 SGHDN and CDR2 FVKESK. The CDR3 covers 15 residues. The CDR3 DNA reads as TGTGCCAGCAGCTTCGGTGGGGGGCTGGCAGATACGCAGTATTTT. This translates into CASSFGGGLADTQYF.

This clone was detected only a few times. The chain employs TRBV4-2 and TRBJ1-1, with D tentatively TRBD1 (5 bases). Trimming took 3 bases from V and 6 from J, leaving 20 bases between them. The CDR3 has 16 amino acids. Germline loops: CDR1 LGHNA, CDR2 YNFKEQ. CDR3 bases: TGTGCCAGCAGCCACGAAGAAAGACAGATGGGGGCTGAAGCTTTCTTT. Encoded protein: CASSHEERQMGAEAFF.

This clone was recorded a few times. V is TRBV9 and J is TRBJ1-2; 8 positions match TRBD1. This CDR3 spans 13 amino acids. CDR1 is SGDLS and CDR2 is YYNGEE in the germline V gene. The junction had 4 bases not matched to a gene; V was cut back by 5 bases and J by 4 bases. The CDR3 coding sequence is TGTGCCAGCAGGGGGACAGGCTTCTATGGCTACACCTTC. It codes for CASRGTGFYGYTF. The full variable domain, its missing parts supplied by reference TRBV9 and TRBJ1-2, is DSGVTQTPKHLITATGQRVTLRCSPRSGDLSVYWYQQSLDQGLQFLIQYYNGEERAKGNILERFSAQQFPDLHSELNLSSLELGDSALYFCASRGTGFYGYTFGSGTRLTVV.

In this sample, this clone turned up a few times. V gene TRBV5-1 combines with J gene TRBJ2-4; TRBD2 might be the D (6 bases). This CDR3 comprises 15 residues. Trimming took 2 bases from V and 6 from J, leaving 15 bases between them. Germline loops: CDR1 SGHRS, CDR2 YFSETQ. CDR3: CASSLHGSGGNIQYF. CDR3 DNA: TGCGCCAGCAGCTTACACGGGAGCGGTGGAAACATTCAGTACTTC. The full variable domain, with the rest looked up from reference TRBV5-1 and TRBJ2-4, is KAGVTQTPRYLIKTRGQQVTLSCSPISGHRSVSWYQQTPGQGLQFLFEYFSETQRNKGNFPGRFSGRQFSNSRSEMNVSTLELGDSALYLCASSLHGSGGNIQYFGAGTRLSVL.

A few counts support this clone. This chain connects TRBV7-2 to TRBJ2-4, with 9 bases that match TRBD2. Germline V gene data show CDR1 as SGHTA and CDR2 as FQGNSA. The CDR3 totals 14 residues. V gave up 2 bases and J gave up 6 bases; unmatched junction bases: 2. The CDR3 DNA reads TGTGCCAGCAGCTTAACTAGCGGGTTAAACATTCAGTACTTC. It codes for CASSLTSGLNIQYF.

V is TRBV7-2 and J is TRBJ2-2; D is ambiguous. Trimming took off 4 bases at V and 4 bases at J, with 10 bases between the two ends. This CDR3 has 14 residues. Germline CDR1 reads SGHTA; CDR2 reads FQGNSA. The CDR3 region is CASSSGPRTGELFF. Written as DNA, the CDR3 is TGTGCCAGCAGCTCCGGGCCACGCACCGGGGAGCTGTTTTTT.

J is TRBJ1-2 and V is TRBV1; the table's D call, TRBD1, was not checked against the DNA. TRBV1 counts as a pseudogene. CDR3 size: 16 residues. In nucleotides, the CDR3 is TGCACCAGCAGCCTGCTGTCCCGGGACACTTACTATGGCTACACCTTC. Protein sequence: CTSSLLSRDTYYGYTF.

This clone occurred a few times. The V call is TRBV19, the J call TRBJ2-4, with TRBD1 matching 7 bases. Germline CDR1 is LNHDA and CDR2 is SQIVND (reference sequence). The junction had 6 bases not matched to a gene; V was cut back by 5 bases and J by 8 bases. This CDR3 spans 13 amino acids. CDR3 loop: CASSHQGVHIQYF. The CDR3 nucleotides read TGTGCCAGTAGTCATCAGGGGGTTCACATTCAGTACTTC.

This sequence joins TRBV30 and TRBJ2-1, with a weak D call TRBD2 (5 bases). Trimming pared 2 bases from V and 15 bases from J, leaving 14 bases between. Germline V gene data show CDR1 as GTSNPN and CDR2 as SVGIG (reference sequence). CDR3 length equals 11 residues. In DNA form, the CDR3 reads TGTGCCTGGAGTCCTACTAGTAGTCCGTTCTTC. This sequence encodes CAWSPTSSPFF.

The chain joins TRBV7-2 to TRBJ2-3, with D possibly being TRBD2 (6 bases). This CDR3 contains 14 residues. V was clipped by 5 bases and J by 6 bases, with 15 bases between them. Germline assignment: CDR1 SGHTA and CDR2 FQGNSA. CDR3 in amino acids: CASSRPGGGDTQYF. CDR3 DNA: TGTGCCAGCAGCCGACCCGGGGGAGGCGATACGCAGTATTTT.

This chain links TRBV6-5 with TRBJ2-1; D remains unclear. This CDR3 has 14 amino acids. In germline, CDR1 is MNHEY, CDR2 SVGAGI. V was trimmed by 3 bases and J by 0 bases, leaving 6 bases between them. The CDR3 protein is CASSYLSSYNEQFF. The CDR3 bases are TGTGCCAGCAGTTATCTGAGCTCCTACAATGAGCAGTTCTTC.

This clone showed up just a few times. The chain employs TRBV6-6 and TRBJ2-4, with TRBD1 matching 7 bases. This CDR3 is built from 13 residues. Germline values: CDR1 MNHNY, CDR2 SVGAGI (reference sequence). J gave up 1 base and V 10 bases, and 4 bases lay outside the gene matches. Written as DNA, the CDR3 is TGTGCCATACAACAGGGGGCCAAAAACATTCAGTACTTC. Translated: CAIQQGAKNIQYF.

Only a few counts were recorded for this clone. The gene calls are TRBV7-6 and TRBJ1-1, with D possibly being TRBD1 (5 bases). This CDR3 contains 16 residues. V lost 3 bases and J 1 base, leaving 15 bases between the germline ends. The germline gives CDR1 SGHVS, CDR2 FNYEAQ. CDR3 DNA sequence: TGTGCCAGCAGCTTGGTGACCACTGGGGGGAACACTGAAGCTTTCTTT. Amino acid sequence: CASSLVTTGGNTEAFF.

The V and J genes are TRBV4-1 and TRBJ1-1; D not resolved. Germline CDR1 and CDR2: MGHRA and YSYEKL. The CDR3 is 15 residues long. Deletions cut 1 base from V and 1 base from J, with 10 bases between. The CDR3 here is CASSQVQLPNTEAFF. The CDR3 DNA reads TGCGCCAGCAGCCAAGTTCAGCTGCCGAACACTGAAGCTTTCTTT.

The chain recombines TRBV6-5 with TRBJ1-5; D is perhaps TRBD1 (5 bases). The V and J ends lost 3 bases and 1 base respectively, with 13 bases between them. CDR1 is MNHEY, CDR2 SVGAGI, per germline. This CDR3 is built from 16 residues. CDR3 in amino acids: CASSYRVGGSNQPQHF. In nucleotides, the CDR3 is TGTGCCAGCAGTTATAGGGTTGGGGGAAGCAATCAGCCCCAGCATTTT.

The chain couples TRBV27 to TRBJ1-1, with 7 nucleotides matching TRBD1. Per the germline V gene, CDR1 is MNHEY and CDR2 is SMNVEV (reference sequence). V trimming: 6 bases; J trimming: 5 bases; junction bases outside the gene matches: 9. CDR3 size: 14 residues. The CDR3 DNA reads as TGTGCCAGCAGGCCAATTCCAGGGGGAACTGAAGCTTTCTTT. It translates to CASRPIPGGTEAFF.

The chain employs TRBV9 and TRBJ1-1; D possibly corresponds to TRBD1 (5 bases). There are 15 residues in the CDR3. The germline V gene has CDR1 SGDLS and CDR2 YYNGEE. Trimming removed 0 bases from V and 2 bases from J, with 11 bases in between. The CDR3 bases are TGTGCCAGCAGCGTAGGGGGCGTGGCAAACACTGAAGCTTTCTTT. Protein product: CASSVGGVANTEAFF.

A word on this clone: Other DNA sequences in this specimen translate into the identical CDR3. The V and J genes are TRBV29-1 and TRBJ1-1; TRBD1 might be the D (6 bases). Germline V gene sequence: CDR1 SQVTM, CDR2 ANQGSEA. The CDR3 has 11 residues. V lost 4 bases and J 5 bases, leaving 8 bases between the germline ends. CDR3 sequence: CSVVGGTEAFF. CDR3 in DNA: TGCAGCGTTGTAGGGGGAACTGAAGCTTTCTTT.

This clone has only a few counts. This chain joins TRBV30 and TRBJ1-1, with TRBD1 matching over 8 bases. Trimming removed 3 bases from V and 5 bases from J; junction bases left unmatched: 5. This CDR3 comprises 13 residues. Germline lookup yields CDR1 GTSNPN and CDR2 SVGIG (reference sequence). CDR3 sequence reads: CAWRQGAWTEAFF. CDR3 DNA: TGTGCCTGGAGGCAGGGGGCTTGGACTGAAGCTTTCTTT.